Listed below are T cell receptor beta chains from one sample, sequenced in a study of cytomegalovirus exposure and HLA in healthy donors. The protocol was immunoSEQ multiplex PCR, while the TCRdb copy is restricted to in-frame clones and leaves out a portion. This table holds roughly 190,000 clones, 75% to 80% found once. The sample comprised PBMCs. Receptors were obtained from a woman aged 25 to 45 in good health and CMV-seropositive. Both conserved end residues are part of each CDR3. D genes are given only for firm matches. Some rows mark clone size as missing; the rest say once, few, many or name a class of expanded clone.

v_call	j_call	d_call	clone_size	cdr3_aa	cdr3_nt
TRBV6-1	TRBJ1-2	TRBD1	NA	CASTLTGGYGYTF	TGTGCCAGCACCCTAACAGGGGGCTATGGCTACACCTTC
TRBV7-3	TRBJ2-1	NA	once	CASSLAGPGSYNEQFF	TGTGCCAGCAGCTTAGCGGGGCCGGGATCCTACAATGAGCAGTTCTTC
TRBV28	TRBJ2-1	NA	few	CASSLGSSPNNEQFF	TGTGCCAGCAGTTTAGGCAGTTCCCCGAACAATGAGCAGTTCTTC
TRBV6-1	TRBJ2-7	TRBD1	NA	CASSGYSSEDRGHLYEQYF	TGTGCCAGCAGTGGGTATTCGAGTGAAGACAGGGGGCATTTGTACGAGCAGTACTTC
TRBV2	TRBJ1-6	NA	once	CASSESQIAWPPLHF	TGTGCCAGCAGTGAAAGTCAGATAGCGTGGCCACCCCTCCACTTT
TRBV28	TRBJ1-2	TRBD1	NA	CASSRPGTAWSDGYTF	TGTGCCAGCAGTCGCCCCGGGACAGCTTGGTCGGATGGCTACACCTTC
TRBV18	TRBJ1-1	NA	NA	CASSGMQDTEAFF	TGTGCCAGCTCGGGTATGCAGGACACTGAAGCTTTCTTT
TRBV11-2	TRBJ1-6	NA	NA	CASSALTRRDPPLHF	TGTGCCAGCAGCGCCCTGACCCGGAGGGACCCACCCCTCCACTTT
TRBV5-1	TRBJ2-5	NA	NA	CASSSPDREGETQYF	TGCGCCAGCAGCTCGCCGGACAGGGAGGGAGAGACCCAGTACTTC
TRBV6-5	TRBJ1-2	NA	NA	CASSPSWEGYGYTF	TGTGCCAGCAGCCCCTCATGGGAGGGTTATGGCTACACCTTC
TRBV25-1	TRBJ2-6	NA	few	CASSPRGRGSGANVLTF	TGTGCCAGCAGCCCCAGAGGCAGGGGCTCTGGGGCCAACGTCCTGACTTTC
TRBV28	TRBJ1-1	TRBD1	once	CASRPGTESEAFF	TGTGCCAGCCGACCGGGGACAGAGAGTGAAGCTTTCTTT
TRBV4-1	TRBJ1-5	TRBD1	NA	CASSPDREVQPQHF	TGCGCCAGCAGTCCGGACAGGGAAGTCCAGCCCCAGCATTTT